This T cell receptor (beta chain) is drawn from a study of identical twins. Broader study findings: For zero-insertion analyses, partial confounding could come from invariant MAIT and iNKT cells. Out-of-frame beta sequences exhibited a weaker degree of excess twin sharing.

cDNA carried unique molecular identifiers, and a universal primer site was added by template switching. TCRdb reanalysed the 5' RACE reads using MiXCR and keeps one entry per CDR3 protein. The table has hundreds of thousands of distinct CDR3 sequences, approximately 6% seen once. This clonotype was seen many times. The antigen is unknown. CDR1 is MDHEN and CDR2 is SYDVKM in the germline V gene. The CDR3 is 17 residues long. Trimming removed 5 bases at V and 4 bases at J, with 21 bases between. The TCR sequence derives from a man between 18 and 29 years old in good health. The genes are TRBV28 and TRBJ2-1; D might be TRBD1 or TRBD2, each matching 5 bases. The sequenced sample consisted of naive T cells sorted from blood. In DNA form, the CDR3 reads TGTGCCAGCAGTCTGGGCTTCGGGACGCGGCAGTACAATGAGCAGTTCTTC. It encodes CASSLGFGTRQYNEQFF.